This entry concerns a single T cell receptor (beta chain). As yet, its antigen is unknown. The V gene end was trimmed by 2 bases and the J gene end by 3 bases; junction bases not matched to a gene: 7. The CDR3 runs 15 residues. The germline gives CDR1 MNHNY, CDR2 SVGAGI (reference sequence). Clones were sequenced by immunoSEQ multiplex PCR, and TCRdb holds only the in-frame ones, with some missing. The table includes 75,000 to 90,000 clones, roughly nine tenths detected once. This specimen comes from a study of graft-versus-host responses after intestinal transplantation. Study as a whole: Anti-thymocyte globulin induction was given to all recipients, followed by tacrolimus and steroids for about 3 years. Findings of the study overall: Within the allografts of patients who had graft-donor T cell macrochimerism, graft-versus-host to host-versus-graft clonal ratios were high. Investigators detected GvH clones in recipient marrow, with some emerging earlier in ileum or blood. Early HvG declines after transplant were associated with peak circulating GvH clone levels.

Sequenced material: unstimulated CD4+ T cells sorted from spleen or lymph node cells, taken before intestinal transplant. The receptor was derived from a human donor who received an intestinal transplant. This rearrangement joins TRBV6-6 to TRBJ2-7; 7 bases agree with TRBD1. CDR3 in DNA: TGTGCCAGCAGTTACCGGGCAGGGGGTGTCTACGAGCAGTACTTC. Its protein is CASSYRAGGVYEQYF.